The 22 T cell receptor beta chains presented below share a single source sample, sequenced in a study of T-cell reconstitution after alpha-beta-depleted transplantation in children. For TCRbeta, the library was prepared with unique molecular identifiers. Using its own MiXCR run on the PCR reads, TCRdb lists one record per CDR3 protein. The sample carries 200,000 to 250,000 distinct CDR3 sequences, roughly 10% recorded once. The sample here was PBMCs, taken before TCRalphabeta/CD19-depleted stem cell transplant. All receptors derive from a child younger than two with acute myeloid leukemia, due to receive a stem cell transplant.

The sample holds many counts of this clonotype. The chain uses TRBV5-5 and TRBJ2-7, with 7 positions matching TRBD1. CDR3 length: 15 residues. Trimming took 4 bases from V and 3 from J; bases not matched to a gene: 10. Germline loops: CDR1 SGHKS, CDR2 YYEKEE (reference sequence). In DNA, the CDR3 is TGTGCCAGCAGCCTACAGGGGAACTCCTACTACGAGCAGTACTTC. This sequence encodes CASSLQGNSYYEQYF.

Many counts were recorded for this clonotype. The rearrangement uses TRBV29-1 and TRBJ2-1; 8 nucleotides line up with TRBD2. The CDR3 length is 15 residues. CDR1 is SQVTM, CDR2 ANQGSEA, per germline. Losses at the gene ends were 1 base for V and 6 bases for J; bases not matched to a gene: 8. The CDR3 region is CSVEAAYSGSNEQFF. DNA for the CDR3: TGCAGCGTTGAAGCGGCTTACAGCGGGAGCAATGAGCAGTTCTTC.

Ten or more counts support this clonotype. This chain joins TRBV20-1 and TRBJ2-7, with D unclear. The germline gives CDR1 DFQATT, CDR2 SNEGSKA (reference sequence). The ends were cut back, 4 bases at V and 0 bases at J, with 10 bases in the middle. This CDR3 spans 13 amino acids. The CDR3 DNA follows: TGCAGTGCTATAAGAAGTGTCTCCTACGAGCAGTACTTC. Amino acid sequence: CSAIRSVSYEQYF.

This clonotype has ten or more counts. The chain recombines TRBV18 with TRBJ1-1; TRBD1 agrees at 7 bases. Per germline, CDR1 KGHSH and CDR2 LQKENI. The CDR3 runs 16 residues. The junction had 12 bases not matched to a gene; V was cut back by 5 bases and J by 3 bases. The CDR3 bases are TGTGCCAGCTCAACCGACAGGGTCGGTAGGTACACTGAAGCTTTCTTT. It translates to CASSTDRVGRYTEAFF. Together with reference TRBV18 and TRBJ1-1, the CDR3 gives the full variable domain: NAGVMQNPRHLVRRRGQEARLRCSPMKGHSHVYWYRQLPEEGLKFMVYLQKENIIDESGMPKERFSAEFPKEGPSILRIQQVVRGDSAAYFCASSTDRVGRYTEAFFGQGTRLTVV.

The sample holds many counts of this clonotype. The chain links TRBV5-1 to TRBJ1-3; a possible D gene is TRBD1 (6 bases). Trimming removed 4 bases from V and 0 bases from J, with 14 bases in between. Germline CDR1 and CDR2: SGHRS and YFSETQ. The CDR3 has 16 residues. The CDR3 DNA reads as TGCGCCAGCAGCCTCACTCCGGGACACTCTGGAAACACCATATATTTT. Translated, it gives CASSLTPGHSGNTIYF.

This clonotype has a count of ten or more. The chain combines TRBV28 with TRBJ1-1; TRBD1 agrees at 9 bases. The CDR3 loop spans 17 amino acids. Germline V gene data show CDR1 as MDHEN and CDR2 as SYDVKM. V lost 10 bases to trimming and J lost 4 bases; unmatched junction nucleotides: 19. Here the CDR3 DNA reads TGTGCCACCCAATCCCCACAGGGGGCGAGAGTCCGCACTGAAGCTTTCTTT. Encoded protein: CATQSPQGARVRTEAFF.

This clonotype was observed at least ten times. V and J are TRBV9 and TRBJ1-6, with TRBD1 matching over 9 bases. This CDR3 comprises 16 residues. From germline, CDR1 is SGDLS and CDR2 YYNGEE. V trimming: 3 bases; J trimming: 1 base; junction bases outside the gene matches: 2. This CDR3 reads CASSGGQGSYNSPLHF. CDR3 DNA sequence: TGTGCCAGCAGCGGGGGACAGGGTTCCTATAATTCACCCCTCCACTTT.

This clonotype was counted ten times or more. CDR3 protein: CASSQDLAGVQETQYF. The CDR3 DNA reads as TGTGCCAGCAGCCAAGACCTAGCGGGGGTCCAAGAGACCCAGTACTTC. V gene TRBV4-2 combines with J gene TRBJ2-5; 10 nucleotides agree with TRBD2. This CDR3 has 16 amino acids. Germline lookup yields CDR1 LGHNA and CDR2 YNFKEQ. Trimming at V came to 0 bases and at J to 1 base, leaving 2 bases not matched to a gene.

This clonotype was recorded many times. In DNA, the CDR3 is TGTGCCAGCAGCCAGCCCCGACGATCCTACGAGCAGTACTTC. Its translation is CASSQPRRSYEQYF. The chain joins TRBV3-1 to TRBJ2-7; D remains unclear. V was shortened by 3 bases and J by 1 base, with 10 bases between the two germline ends. Germline CDR1 reads LGHDT; CDR2 reads YNNKEL (reference sequence). The CDR3 has 14 amino acids.

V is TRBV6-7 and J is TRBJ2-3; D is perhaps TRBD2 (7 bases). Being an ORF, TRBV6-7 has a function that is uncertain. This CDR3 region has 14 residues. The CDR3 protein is CASPPGDYTDTQYF. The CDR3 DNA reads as TGTGCTAGCCCCCCAGGGGACTACACAGATACGCAGTATTTT.

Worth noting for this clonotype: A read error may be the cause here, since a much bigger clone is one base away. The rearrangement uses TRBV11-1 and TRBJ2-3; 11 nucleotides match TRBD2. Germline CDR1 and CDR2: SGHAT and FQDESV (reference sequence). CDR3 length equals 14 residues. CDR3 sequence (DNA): TGTGCCGGCAGCTTAGCGGGGGGGCCGAATACGCAGTATTTT. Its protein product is CAGSLAGGPNTQYF.

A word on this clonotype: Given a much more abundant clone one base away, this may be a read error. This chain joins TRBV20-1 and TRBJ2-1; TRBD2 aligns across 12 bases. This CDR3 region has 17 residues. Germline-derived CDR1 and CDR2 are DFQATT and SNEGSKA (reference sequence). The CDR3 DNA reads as TGCAGTGCTGGAGATACTAGCGGGAGGATTTCCTACAATGAGCAGTTCTTC. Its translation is CSAGDTSGRISYNEQFF.

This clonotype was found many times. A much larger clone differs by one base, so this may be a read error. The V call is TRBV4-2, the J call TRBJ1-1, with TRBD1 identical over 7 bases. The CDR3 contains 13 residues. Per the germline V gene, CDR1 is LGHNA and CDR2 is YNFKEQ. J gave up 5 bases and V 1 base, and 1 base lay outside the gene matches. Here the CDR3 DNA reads TGTGCCAGCAGCCAAGGGGGACAGACTGAAGCTTTCTTT. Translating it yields CASSQGGQTEAFF.

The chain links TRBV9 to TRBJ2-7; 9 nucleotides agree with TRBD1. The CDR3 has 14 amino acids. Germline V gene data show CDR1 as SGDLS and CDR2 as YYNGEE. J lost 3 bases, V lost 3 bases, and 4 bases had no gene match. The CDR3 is CASSGSDRGYEQYF. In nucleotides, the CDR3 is TGTGCCAGCAGCGGGTCGGACAGGGGCTACGAGCAGTACTTC.

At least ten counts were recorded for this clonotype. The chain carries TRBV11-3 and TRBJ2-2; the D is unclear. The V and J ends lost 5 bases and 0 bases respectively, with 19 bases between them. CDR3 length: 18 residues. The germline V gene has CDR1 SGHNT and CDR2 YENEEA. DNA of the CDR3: TGTGCCAGCAGCCTAAGGGCGACCTACGACGCGAACACCGGGGAGCTGTTTTTT. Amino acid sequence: CASSLRATYDANTGELFF.

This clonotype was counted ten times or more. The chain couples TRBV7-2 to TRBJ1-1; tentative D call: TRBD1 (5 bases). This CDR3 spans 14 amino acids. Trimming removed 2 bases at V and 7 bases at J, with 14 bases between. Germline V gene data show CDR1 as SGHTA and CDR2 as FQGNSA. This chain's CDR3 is CASSLHLGVGEAFF. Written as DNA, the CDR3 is TGTGCCAGCAGCTTACATTTGGGGGTTGGTGAAGCTTTCTTT.

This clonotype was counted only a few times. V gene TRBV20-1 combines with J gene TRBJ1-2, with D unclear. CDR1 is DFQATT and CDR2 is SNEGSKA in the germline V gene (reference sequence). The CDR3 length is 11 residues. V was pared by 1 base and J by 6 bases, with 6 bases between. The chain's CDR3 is CSARGLDGYTF. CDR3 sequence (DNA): TGCAGTGCTAGAGGGTTAGATGGCTACACCTTC.

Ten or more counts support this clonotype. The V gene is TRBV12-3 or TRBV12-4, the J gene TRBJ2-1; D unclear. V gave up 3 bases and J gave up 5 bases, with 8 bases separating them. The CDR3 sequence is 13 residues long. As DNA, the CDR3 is TGTGCCAGCAGTTTCTACCAGGACAATGAGCAGTTCTTC. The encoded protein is CASSFYQDNEQFF.

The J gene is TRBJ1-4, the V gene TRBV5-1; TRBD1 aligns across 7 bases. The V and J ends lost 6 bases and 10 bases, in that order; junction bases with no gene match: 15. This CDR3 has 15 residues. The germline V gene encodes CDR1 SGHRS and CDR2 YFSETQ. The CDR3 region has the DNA TGCGCCAGCAACACCTTACCGGGACAGAGAGGAAAACTGTTTTTT. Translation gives CASNTLPGQRGKLFF.

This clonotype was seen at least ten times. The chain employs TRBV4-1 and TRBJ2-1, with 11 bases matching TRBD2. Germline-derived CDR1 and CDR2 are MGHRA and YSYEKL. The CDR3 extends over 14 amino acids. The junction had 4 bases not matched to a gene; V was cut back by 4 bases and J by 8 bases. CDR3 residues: CASSLAGGVDEQFF. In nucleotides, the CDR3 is TGCGCCAGCAGCCTAGCGGGGGGGGTTGATGAGCAGTTCTTC.

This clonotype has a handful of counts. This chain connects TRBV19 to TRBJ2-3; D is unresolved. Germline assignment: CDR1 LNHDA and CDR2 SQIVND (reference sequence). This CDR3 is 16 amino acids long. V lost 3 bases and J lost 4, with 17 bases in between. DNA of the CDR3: TGTGCCAGTAGTATCGAGGCAGGAGCTATGGCAGATACGCAGTATTTT. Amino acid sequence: CASSIEAGAMADTQYF. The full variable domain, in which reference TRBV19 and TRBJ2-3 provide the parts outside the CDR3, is DGGITQSPKYLFRKEGQNVTLSCEQNLNHDAMYWYRQDPGQGLRLIYYSQIVNDFQKGDIAEGYSVSREKKESFPLTVTSAQKNPTAFYLCASSIEAGAMADTQYFGPGTRLTVL.

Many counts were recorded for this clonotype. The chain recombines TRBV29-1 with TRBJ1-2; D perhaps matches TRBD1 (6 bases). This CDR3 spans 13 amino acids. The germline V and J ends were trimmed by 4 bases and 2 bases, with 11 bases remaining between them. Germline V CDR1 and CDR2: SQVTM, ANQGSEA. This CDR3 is CSVAGASNYGYTF. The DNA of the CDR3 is TGCAGCGTTGCGGGGGCGTCCAACTATGGCTACACCTTC. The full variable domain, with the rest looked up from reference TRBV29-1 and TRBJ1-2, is SAVISQKPSRDICQRGTSLTIQCQVDSQVTMMFWYRQQPGQSLTLIATANQGSEATYESGFVIDKFPISRPNLTFSTLTVSNMSPEDSSIYLCSVAGASNYGYTFGSGTRLTVV.